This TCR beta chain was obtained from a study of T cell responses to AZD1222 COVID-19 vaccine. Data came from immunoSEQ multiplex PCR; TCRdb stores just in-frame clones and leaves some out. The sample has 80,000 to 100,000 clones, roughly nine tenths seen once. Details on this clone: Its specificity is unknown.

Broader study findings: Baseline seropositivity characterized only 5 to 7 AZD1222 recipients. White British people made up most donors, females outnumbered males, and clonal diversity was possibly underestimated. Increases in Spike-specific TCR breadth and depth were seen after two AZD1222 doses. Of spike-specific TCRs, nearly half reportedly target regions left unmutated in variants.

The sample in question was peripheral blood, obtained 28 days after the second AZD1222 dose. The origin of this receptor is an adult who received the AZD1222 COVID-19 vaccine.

The CDR3 DNA is TGTGCCAGTAGTTTTCTGGGGGACAGATACGAGCAGTACTTC. It is translated as CASSFLGDRYEQYF. V is TRBV19 and J is TRBJ2-7; the match to TRBD1 covers 7 bases. CDR3 length: 14 amino acids. V trimming: 5 bases; J trimming: 4 bases; junction bases outside the gene matches: 8. The V gene's germline CDR1 is LNHDA and CDR2 SQIVND (reference sequence).